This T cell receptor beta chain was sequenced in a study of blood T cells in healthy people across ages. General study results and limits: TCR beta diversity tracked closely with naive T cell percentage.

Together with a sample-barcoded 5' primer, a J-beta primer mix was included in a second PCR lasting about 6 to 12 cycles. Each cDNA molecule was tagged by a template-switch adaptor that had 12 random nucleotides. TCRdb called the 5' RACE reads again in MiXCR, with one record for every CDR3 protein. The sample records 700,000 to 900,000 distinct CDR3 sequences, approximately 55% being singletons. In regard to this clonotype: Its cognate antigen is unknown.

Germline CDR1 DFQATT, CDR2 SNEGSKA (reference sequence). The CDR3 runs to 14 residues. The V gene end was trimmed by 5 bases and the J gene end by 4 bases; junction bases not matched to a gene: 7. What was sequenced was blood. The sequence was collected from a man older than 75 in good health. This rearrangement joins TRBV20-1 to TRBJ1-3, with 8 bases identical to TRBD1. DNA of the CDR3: TGCAGTGCTTACAGGGGGGCGTTAGGAAACACCATATATTTT. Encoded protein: CSAYRGALGNTIYF.